This TCR beta chain emerged from a study of blood T cells in healthy people across ages. Study-wide context: Template switching recovered approximately one barcoded beta molecule for every two T cells. Study-wide findings and caveats: Versus aged donors, long-lived donors had higher diversity and more naive CD4+ cells.

This clonotype has a handful of counts. What it binds is unknown. The CDR3 runs 14 residues. Trimming took 1 base from V and 4 from J, leaving 13 bases between them. Germline V CDR1 and CDR2: SQVTM, ANQGSEA. A second PCR of 7 to 11 cycles used a sample-barcoded 5' primer and a J-beta primer mix. Every cDNA molecule bore a tag from a template-switch adaptor containing 12 random nucleotides. TCRdb reprocessed the 5' RACE reads via MiXCR and lists one record per CDR3 protein. The data hold fewer than 2,000,000 distinct CDR3 sequences, with roughly two fifths observed a single time. What was sequenced was blood. This rearrangement joins TRBV29-1 to TRBJ1-2, with D possibly TRBD1 on 5 matching bases. This clonotype was sampled from a human donor in good health. CDR3 nucleotides: TGCAGCGTTGAAGCGGGACCGTATGGCTATGGCTACACCTTC. Translation gives CSVEAGPYGYGYTF. Variable domain in full (rest from reference TRBV29-1 and TRBJ1-2): SAVISQKPSRDICQRGTSLTIQCQVDSQVTMMFWYRQQPGQSLTLIATANQGSEATYESGFVIDKFPISRPNLTFSTLTVSNMSPEDSSIYLCSVEAGPYGYGYTFGSGTRLTVV.